This T cell receptor (beta chain) was recovered during a study of CD8+CD57+ T cells in acquired aplastic anemia. Across the whole study: On average, sorted CD4+ and CD8+ cells gave 3.2 ug of DNA.

This clonotype was seen at least ten times. Those patients picked for sequencing had displayed CD8+CD57+ cell expansion on flow cytometry. Patient blood was sampled before any therapy had been received. V dropped 4 bases and J dropped 5; count of bases not matched to a gene: 7. CDR3 length: 15 residues. Germline CDR1 reads LNHNV; CDR2 reads YYDKDF (reference sequence). TCR beta VDJ and CDR3 were profiled, and genomic DNA was the template. TCRdb itself ran the reads through MiXCR, one entry per CDR3 protein. In the table there are roughly 500,000 distinct CDR3 sequences, over 25% of which are singletons.

Sequencing used sorted CD4+, CD8+, or CD8+CD57+ T cells (not recorded which) from PBMCs. This receptor was taken from a human donor with aplastic anemia. This chain connects TRBV15 to TRBJ1-4; 7 bases match TRBD1. CDR3 in amino acids: CATSTGQALNEKLFF. CDR3 coding DNA: TGTGCCACCAGCACCGGACAGGCGCTAAATGAAAAACTGTTTTTT.